These 8 T cell receptor beta chains were sequenced from one sample in a study of blood T cell repertoires in COVID-19. Using immunoSEQ multiplex PCR, the repertoire was profiled, and TCRdb retains in-frame clones only, with some absent. In the table there are 150,000 to 200,000 clones, roughly nine tenths of which are singletons. Sequenced: peripheral blood. Source of these receptors: a man aged 18 to 30 who had recovered from COVID-19.

The chain employs TRBV5-4 and TRBJ1-6, with a possible D match to TRBD1 (5 bases). The V end was cut by 4 bases, the J end by 10 bases, with 15 bases between. The CDR3 sequence is 14 residues long. The germline V gene encodes CDR1 SGHNT and CDR2 YYREEE (reference sequence). The CDR3 spells CASSQGTIKSPLHF. The DNA of the CDR3 is TGTGCCAGCAGCCAGGGTACAATTAAATCACCCCTCCACTTT. The full variable domain, with the rest looked up from reference TRBV5-4 and TRBJ1-6, is ETGVTQSPTHLIKTRGQQVTLRCSSQSGHNTVSWYQQALGQGPQFIFQYYREEENGRGNFPPRFSGLQFPNYSSELNVNALELDDSALYLCASSQGTIKSPLHFGNGTRLTVT.

This rearrangement joins TRBV2 to TRBJ2-1, with D perhaps matching TRBD2 (5 bases). This CDR3 comprises 12 residues. Germline loops: CDR1 SNHLY, CDR2 FYNNEI. Deletions cut 1 base from V and 7 bases from J, with 5 bases between. The CDR3 nucleotides read TGTGCCAGCAGTGAAGGAGGGAATGAGCAGTTCTTC. Amino acids: CASSEGGNEQFF.

The chain joins TRBV7-6 to TRBJ1-5, with 10 bases matching TRBD1. This CDR3 has 16 residues. The V gene end was trimmed by 6 bases and the J gene end by 8 bases; junction bases not matched to a gene: 13. The germline V gene has CDR1 SGHVS and CDR2 FNYEAQ. CDR3 amino acids: CASSQTGTGALEPQHF. In DNA, the CDR3 is TGTGCCAGCAGTCAGACCGGGACAGGGGCCCTTGAGCCCCAGCATTTT.

J is TRBJ1-3 and V is TRBV7-8, with D possibly matching TRBD1 (5 bases). Trimming left V 2 bases short and J 3 bases short, with 5 bases between. The CDR3 is 13 amino acids. CDR1 and CDR2 from the germline V gene are SGHVS and FQNEAQ. The CDR3 bases are TGTGCCAGCAGCTTACAGGGTGGAAACACCATATATTTT. Its protein is CASSLQGGNTIYF. Looking up the rest from reference TRBV7-8 and TRBJ1-3 gives the full variable domain: GAGVSQSPRYKVAKRGQDVALRCDPISGHVSLFWYQQALGQGPEFLTYFQNEAQLDKSGLPSDRFFAERPEGSVSTLKIQRTQQEDSAVYLCASSLQGGNTIYFGEGSWLTVV.

V is TRBV7-8 and J is TRBJ2-3, with D possibly TRBD2 on 6 matching bases. The germline CDR1 and CDR2 sequences are SGHVS and FQNEAQ. Trimming removed 1 base from V and 11 bases from J, with 16 bases in between. The CDR3 spans 14 residues. As DNA, the CDR3 is TGTGCCAGCAGCTTAGGGGGCGGGGCCGAAAGGCAGTATTTT. This encodes CASSLGGGAERQYF.

CDR3 DNA sequence: TGTGCCAGCAGAGACCTTACAGGGGGCTCCTCTGGCTACACCTTC. It yields the protein CASRDLTGGSSGYTF. The chain couples TRBV25-1 to TRBJ1-2; 9 bases fit TRBD1. The germline CDR1 and CDR2 sequences are MGHDK and SYGVNS. This CDR3 contains 15 residues. V shed 6 bases, J shed 7 bases, and the junction held 12 bases outside the gene matches.

This chain links TRBV7-8 with TRBJ2-5, with TRBD2 matching 11 bases. CDR1 and CDR2 (germline): SGHVS, FQNEAQ. This CDR3 comprises 17 residues. The junction had 11 bases not matched to a gene; V was cut back by 2 bases and J by 6 bases. CDR3 DNA: TGTGCCAGCAGCTTACCCGTAGCGGGAGGGCCGTGGAAGACCCAGTACTTC. It is translated as CASSLPVAGGPWKTQYF.

The V call is TRBV5-1, the J call TRBJ2-2; TRBD1 aligns across 10 bases. The germline gives CDR1 SGHRS, CDR2 YFSETQ. V was pared by 0 bases and J by 4 bases, with 3 bases of the junction left unmatched. The CDR3 covers 16 residues. CDR3 residues: CASSLARTGGTGELFF. The CDR3 nucleotides read TGCGCCAGCAGCTTGGCTCGGACAGGGGGCACCGGGGAGCTGTTTTTT. The full variable domain, rest sourced from reference TRBV5-1 and TRBJ2-2, is KAGVTQTPRYLIKTRGQQVTLSCSPISGHRSVSWYQQTPGQGLQFLFEYFSETQRNKGNFPGRFSGRQFSNSRSEMNVSTLELGDSALYLCASSLARTGGTGELFFGEGSRLTVL.